This T cell receptor (beta chain) was captured in a study of T cells in Graves' hyperthyroidism and ophthalmopathy. Many counts were recorded for this clonotype. Amplification targeted TCR beta CDR3 regions from RNA transcripts. HTBI primers were employed in a first-round RT-PCR of the TCR CDR3. TCRdb reprocessed the multiplex PCR reads via MiXCR and lists one record per CDR3 protein. The sample has 75,000 to 100,000 distinct CDR3 sequences, 51% seen once. Graves' hyperthyroidism was deemed stable absent ophthalmopathy progression within 18 months. Every diagnosis used clinical symptoms, serum thyroxine and TRAb, thyroid ultrasound and orbital computed tomography. Germline CDR1 DFQATT, CDR2 SNEGSKA (reference sequence). The CDR3 extends over 13 amino acids. The V gene lost 6 bases and the J gene lost 2 bases, with 13 bases spanning the gap.

Sequenced material: blood. V gene TRBV20-1 combines with J gene TRBJ2-5; no clear D gene. The TCR sequence derives from a woman aged 40 to 55 with Graves' hyperthyroidism. The CDR3 is CSATTRMQETQYF. The CDR3 region has the DNA TGCAGTGCCACAACTCGTATGCAAGAGACCCAGTACTTC.